This T cell receptor (beta chain) was sequenced during a study of blood T cell repertoires in COVID-19. Germline V gene lookup returns CDR1 SGHRS and CDR2 YFSETQ. V lost 4 bases, J lost 2 bases, and 12 bases lay in between. This CDR3 has 15 residues. In the study's own analysis: It was from reference gene primer amplification that nucleated cell counts were estimated. Clones were sequenced by immunoSEQ multiplex PCR, and TCRdb holds only the in-frame ones, with some missing. Clone size and V and J calls were adopted from that table, with D and trimming inferred from the DNA. The sample includes a few hundred thousand clones, around nine tenths seen only once; the top ten take approximately 5.1%.

The chain combines TRBV5-1 with TRBJ2-2; D is possibly TRBD1 (5 bases). Sequencing used peripheral blood. This TCR was sampled from an older woman with COVID-19, enrolled during active disease. In DNA, the CDR3 is TGCGCCAGCAGCCTGGACACCCCAAACACCGGGGAGCTGTTTTTT. Its protein product is CASSLDTPNTGELFF.